These T cell receptor beta chains were read from a single sample in a study of blood T cell repertoires in COVID-19. Clones were read by immunoSEQ multiplex PCR, and TCRdb kept only the in-frame ones, dropping some. The table lists hundreds of thousands of clones, 65% to 90% of them singletons. The sample comprised peripheral blood. The receptors here all came from a human donor in a cohort sampled during active COVID-19. Each CDR3 is given with its conserved first and last residue. The order of the fields is V gene, CDR3 protein.

v_gene: TRBV4-1; CDR3aa: CASSQDVVYADTQYF
v_gene: TRBV19; CDR3aa: CASSPNRGPYGYTF
v_gene: TRBV27; CDR3aa: CASWAGGYTGELFF
v_gene: TRBV5-1; CDR3aa: CASSSQGARIEKLFF
v_gene: TRBV3-1/TRBV3-2; CDR3aa: CASSRGSGANVLTF
v_gene: TRBV5-4; CDR3aa: CASSLVGGGNNEQFF
v_gene: TRBV4-1; CDR3aa: CASSQGGEAFF
v_gene: TRBV6-5; CDR3aa: CASSDRATNYGYTF
v_gene: TRBV27; CDR3aa: CASIFLGGGPEGNTEAFF
v_gene: TRBV7-9; CDR3aa: CASNRDRGLGYTF
v_gene: TRBV19; CDR3aa: CASSLPFGQMNTEAFF
v_gene: TRBV3-1/TRBV3-2; CDR3aa: CASSPRDRNTEAFF
v_gene: TRBV7-9; CDR3aa: CASGRGQETQYF
v_gene: TRBV5-1; CDR3aa: CASSTQGYTSTGELFF
v_gene: TRBV27; CDR3aa: CASSQGARGYEQYF
v_gene: TRBV5-1; CDR3aa: CASSPAGGITEAFF
v_gene: TRBV25-1; CDR3aa: CASSLIGQGANTEAFF
v_gene: TRBV5-5; CDR3aa: CASSWAMNTEAFF
v_gene: TRBV6-5; CDR3aa: CASSPPRGGTYEQYF
v_gene: TRBV29-1; CDR3aa: CSVGTGGAGLYYTF
v_gene: TRBV7-2; CDR3aa: CASSLSSYSGQYF
v_gene: TRBV7-9; CDR3aa: CASSLPREERGYTF
v_gene: TRBV29-1; CDR3aa: CSVRTGGGQPQHF
v_gene: TRBV2; CDR3aa: CASSGLAGGESPLHF
v_gene: TRBV5-4; CDR3aa: CASSLEAAMNTEAFF
v_gene: TRBV6-5; CDR3aa: CASRGQGNEKLFF
v_gene: TRBV24-1; CDR3aa: CATSDDRAGSIEKLFF
v_gene: TRBV6-5; CDR3aa: CASRVIGYGYTF
v_gene: TRBV19; CDR3aa: CASISAGNTIYF
v_gene: TRBV9; CDR3aa: CASSLTDDHQPQHF
v_gene: TRBV10-3; CDR3aa: CAISDEFQPQHF
v_gene: TRBV4-1; CDR3aa: CASSQPRKGAEAFF
v_gene: TRBV5-6; CDR3aa: CASGTQSTGELFF
v_gene: TRBV7-9; CDR3aa: CASTWVGGTEAFF
v_gene: TRBV7-9; CDR3aa: CASSRLPGGRGQNEKLFF
v_gene: TRBV19; CDR3aa: CASSITGTNTEAFF
v_gene: TRBV7-8; CDR3aa: CASSSPGQGIYEQYF
v_gene: TRBV4-1; CDR3aa: CASSQDVGGSYEQYF
v_gene: TRBV2; CDR3aa: CASSEEWNEQYF
v_gene: TRBV6-5; CDR3aa: CASSYSPGSDEKLFF
v_gene: TRBV15; CDR3aa: CATSRDLGAEGYTF
v_gene: TRBV7-2; CDR3aa: CASSLDPSTANYGYTF